Listed below are T cell receptor beta chains from one sample, sequenced in a study of tumor-infiltrating lymphocytes in localized non-small cell lung cancer. Clones were sequenced by immunoSEQ multiplex PCR, and TCRdb holds only the in-frame ones, with some missing. The sample lists about 15,000 clones; 70% to 90% were seen once. Material: uninvolved lung tissue not adjacent to the tumor. The receptor source for this set is a human donor with non-small cell lung cancer. Both conserved end residues are part of each CDR3. A D gene is named only where the DNA matches it firmly. Only some rows state a clone size, as once, few, many or a class for expanded clones.

TRBV30,-,TRBD2,TRBJ2-1,TGTGCCTGGACTAGCGGGTCAAACAATGAGCAGTTCTTC,CAWTSGSNNEQFF
TRBV2,few,TRBD1,TRBJ1-1,TGTGCCAGCATTCAGGGACAGGGAGGAATAGGAGCTTTCTTT,CASIQGQGGIGAFF
TRBV6-6,-,-,TRBJ2-5,TGTGCCAGCAGTTACGAGGGGGTCCCTCGTGAAGAGACCCAGTACTTC,CASSYEGVPREETQYF
TRBV2,-,TRBD2,TRBJ2-2,TGTGCCAGCAGCCCCACGGGAGCGGGAGGGGCCGGGGAGCTGTTTTTT,CASSPTGAGGAGELFF
TRBV2,once,TRBD2,TRBJ2-1,TGTGCCACCATAAGCGGGAGCTCCTACAATGAGCAGTTCTTC,CATISGSSYNEQFF
TRBV2,-,-,TRBJ2-5,TGTGCCAGCAGCCCGATGAGCCAAGAGACCCAGTACTTC,CASSPMSQETQYF
TRBV10-3,-,-,TRBJ1-1,TGTGCCATCAGTGAGTCGTCTCTGGTAGAAGCTTTCTTT,CAISESSLVEAFF
TRBV5-4,-,-,TRBJ2-7,TGTGCCAGCGGGGGGAGGGGGAACGAGCAGTACTTC,CASGGRGNEQYF
TRBV30,-,-,TRBJ1-2,TGTGCCTGGACCTACGAGGGGACACGGGATGGCTACACCTTC,CAWTYEGTRDGYTF
TRBV2,few,TRBD2,TRBJ2-2,TGTGCCAGCAGTGAAATACTAGCGACGAACACCGGGGAGCTGTTTTTT,CASSEILATNTGELFF
TRBV10-2,-,-,TRBJ1-2,TGCGCCAGCAGTGAGTGGCAGGCCAACGAGGAGGGCTACACCTTC,CASSEWQANEEGYTF
TRBV6-6,-,-,TRBJ1-1,TGTGCCAGCAGTTACGTTCGCCCCATAACTGAAGCTTTCTTT,CASSYVRPITEAFF
TRBV29-1,-,TRBD2,TRBJ2-4,TGCAGCGTTGAAGACACGGGACTAGTAAAAAACATTCAGTACTTC,CSVEDTGLVKNIQYF
TRBV2,-,TRBD2,TRBJ2-2,TGTGCCAGCTATCTAGCGGGAGACACCGGGGAGCTGTTTTTT,CASYLAGDTGELFF
TRBV5-4,-,-,TRBJ2-2,TGTGCCAGCAGCCTGTTAGGTCGTTGGACGGAGAACACCGGGGAGCTGTTTTTT,CASSLLGRWTENTGELFF
TRBV10-3,few,-,TRBJ1-1,TGTGCCATCAGTGAGTCGGAGCAGGCTATCACTGAAGCTTTCTTT,CAISESEQAITEAFF
TRBV5-1,-,-,TRBJ2-2,TGCGCCAGCAGCTTGGGGCTAACCGGGACGAACACCGGGGAGCTGTTTTTT,CASSLGLTGTNTGELFF
TRBV27,-,-,TRBJ1-4,TGTGCCAGCAGTTTAATGTCAGCAGTAGGGGAAAAACTGTTTTTT,CASSLMSAVGEKLFF
TRBV2,-,TRBD2,TRBJ2-3,TGTGCCAGCATCACTAGCGGGAGAGCAGATACGCAGTATTTT,CASITSGRADTQYF
TRBV10-1,few,-,TRBJ1-1,TGCGCCAGCAGCAAGACAGAGAACACTGAAGCTTTCTTT,CASSKTENTEAFF
TRBV28,-,-,TRBJ1-2,TGTGCCAGCATGAGGCCCAACTATGGCTACACCTTC,CASMRPNYGYTF
TRBV6-6,-,-,TRBJ1-1,TGTGCCAGCAATAAAAGGACGGCCCTTAACACTGAAGCTTTCTTT,CASNKRTALNTEAFF
TRBV5-1,-,-,TRBJ1-2,TGCGCCAGCAGCATCGCCACCGAGATGGGCTATGGCTACACCTTC,CASSIATEMGYGYTF
TRBV6-5,-,TRBD1,TRBJ2-7,TGTGCCAGCAGTTACTCCCGGACAGGGACCTACGAGCAGTACTTC,CASSYSRTGTYEQYF
TRBV6-1,-,TRBD2,TRBJ2-2,TGTGCCAGCAGGCTAGCGGCCCAGAACACCGGGGAGCTGTTTTTT,CASRLAAQNTGELFF
TRBV28,medium-sized,-,TRBJ1-2,TGTGCCAGCAGTCTACCCAGGGGTCCAGTTACCTTC,CASSLPRGPVTF
TRBV11-2,medium-sized,-,TRBJ2-1,TGTGCCAGCAGCCCACGGACCGTCGGCTCCTACAATGAGCAGTTCTTC,CASSPRTVGSYNEQFF
TRBV11-1,once,-,TRBJ1-3,TGTGCCAGCAGCACTGACCCTGGGAGCTCTGGAAACACCATATATTTT,CASSTDPGSSGNTIYF
TRBV28,-,TRBD1,TRBJ2-7,TGTGCCAGCAGGGGGCCAGGGACAGGGGTGCGGGAGCAGTACTTC,CASRGPGTGVREQYF
TRBV2,-,-,TRBJ1-5,TGTGCCAGCAGCCCACGAAGTCAATACGGGCAGCCCCAGCATTTT,CASSPRSQYGQPQHF
TRBV5-1,-,-,TRBJ2-1,TGCGCCAGCAGCACACGGGACATGCGTTATGATGAGCAGTTCTTC,CASSTRDMRYDEQFF
TRBV5-1,-,TRBD1,TRBJ2-7,TGCGCCAGCAGCACCGGGACAGGCATCATCTACGAGCAGTACTTC,CASSTGTGIIYEQYF
TRBV11-2,few,-,TRBJ2-7,TGTGCCAGCAGCTTAAGGCCCTATATGACCTACGAGCAGTACTTC,CASSLRPYMTYEQYF
TRBV10-3,once,TRBD1,TRBJ2-1,TGTGCCACTGTGGGACAGGGGGTCAATGAGCAGTTCTTC,CATVGQGVNEQFF
TRBV11-2,-,-,TRBJ2-3,TGTGCCAGCAGCTTACGCAATACGCAGGGCCTGAGCACAGATACGCAGTATTTT,CASSLRNTQGLSTDTQYF
TRBV5-1,once,-,TRBJ1-1,TGCGCCAGCAGCTCCAACGGGAATGCCGTAGGGGAGGCTTTCTTT,CASSSNGNAVGEAFF
TRBV9,-,TRBD1,TRBJ2-3,TGTGCCAGCAGAGACAGGGTCAAAGATACGCAGTATTTT,CASRDRVKDTQYF
TRBV10-3,-,TRBD1,TRBJ1-3,TGTGCCATCAGTGAACCGGGACAGGGGGGAAGAAACACCATATATTTT,CAISEPGQGGRNTIYF
TRBV28,-,-,TRBJ1-2,TGTGCCAGCAGTTTAGAGGGGTTTGATGGCTACACCTTC,CASSLEGFDGYTF
TRBV5-1,-,TRBD1,TRBJ1-2,TGCGCCAGCAGCTTGGGGACAGGGCCAACTTCCAGAAACTATGGCTACACCTTC,CASSLGTGPTSRNYGYTF
TRBV19,-,-,TRBJ2-5,TGTGCCAGTAGTTGGACTGAACAAGAGACCCAGTACTTC,CASSWTEQETQYF
TRBV28,once,TRBD2,TRBJ2-3,TGTGCCAGCAATAGCGGGAGCGGAACAGATACGCAGTATTTT,CASNSGSGTDTQYF
TRBV6-1,-,-,TRBJ1-4,TGTGCCAGCATGTGGGGAACAACTAATGAAAAACTGTTTTTT,CASMWGTTNEKLFF
TRBV29-1,-,-,TRBJ1-1,TGCAGCGTTGAAGATTCAGGAGGCGGGAACACTGAAGCTTTCTTT,CSVEDSGGGNTEAFF